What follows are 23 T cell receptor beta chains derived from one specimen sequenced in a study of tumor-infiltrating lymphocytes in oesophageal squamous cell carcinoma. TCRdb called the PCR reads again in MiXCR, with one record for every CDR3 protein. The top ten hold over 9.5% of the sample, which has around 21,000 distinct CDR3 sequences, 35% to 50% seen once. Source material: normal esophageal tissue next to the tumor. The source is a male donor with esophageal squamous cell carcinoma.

The CDR3 DNA reads TGTGCCAGCAGTCTCCCCGGCAAAAACACTGAAGCTTTCTTT. Its protein product is CASSLPGKNTEAFF. The V and J genes are TRBV6-2 or TRBV6-3 and TRBJ1-1; D gene uncertain. The ends were cut back, 5 bases at V and 2 bases at J, with 12 bases in the middle. This CDR3 has 14 residues. Germline CDR1 and CDR2: MNHEY and SVGEGT.

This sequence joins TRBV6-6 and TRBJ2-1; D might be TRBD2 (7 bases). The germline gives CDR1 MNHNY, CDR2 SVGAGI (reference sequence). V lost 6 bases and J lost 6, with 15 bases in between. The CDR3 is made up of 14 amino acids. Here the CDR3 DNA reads TGTGCCAGCAGCCGGGGGGCAGCCAGCAATGAGCAGTTCTTC. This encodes CASSRGAASNEQFF.

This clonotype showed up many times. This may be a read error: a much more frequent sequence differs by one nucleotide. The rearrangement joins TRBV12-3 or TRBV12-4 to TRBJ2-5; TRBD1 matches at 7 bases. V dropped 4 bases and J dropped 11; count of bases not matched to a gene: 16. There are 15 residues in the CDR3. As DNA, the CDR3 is TGTGCCAGCAGTTACCGACAGGGAGATCTCAATGAGCAGTACTTC. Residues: CASSYRQGDLNEQYF.

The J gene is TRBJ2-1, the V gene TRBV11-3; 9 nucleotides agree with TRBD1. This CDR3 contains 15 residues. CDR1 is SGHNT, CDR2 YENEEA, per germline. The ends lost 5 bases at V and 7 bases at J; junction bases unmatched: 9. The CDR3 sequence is CASSPGQGRHNEQFF. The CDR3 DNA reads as TGTGCCAGCAGCCCAGGACAGGGGCGGCATAATGAGCAGTTCTTC.

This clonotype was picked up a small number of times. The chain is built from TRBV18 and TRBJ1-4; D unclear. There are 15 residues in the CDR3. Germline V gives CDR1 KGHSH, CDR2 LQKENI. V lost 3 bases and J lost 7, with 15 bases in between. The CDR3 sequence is CASSPSGNWGEKLFF. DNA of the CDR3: TGTGCCAGCTCACCTTCGGGTAACTGGGGTGAAAAACTGTTTTTT.

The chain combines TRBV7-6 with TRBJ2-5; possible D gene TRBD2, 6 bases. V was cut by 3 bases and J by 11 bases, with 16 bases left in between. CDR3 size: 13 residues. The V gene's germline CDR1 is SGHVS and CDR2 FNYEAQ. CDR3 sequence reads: CASSFLSGGEQYF. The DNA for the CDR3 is TGTGCCAGCAGCTTCCTCTCCGGGGGTGAGCAGTACTTC.

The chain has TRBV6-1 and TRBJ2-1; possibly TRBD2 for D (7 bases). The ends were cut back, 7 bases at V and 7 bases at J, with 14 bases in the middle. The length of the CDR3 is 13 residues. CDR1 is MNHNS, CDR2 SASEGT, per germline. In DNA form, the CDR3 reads TGTGCCAGCAAGCTACAGGGAGGGAATGAGCAGTTCTTC. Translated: CASKLQGGNEQFF.

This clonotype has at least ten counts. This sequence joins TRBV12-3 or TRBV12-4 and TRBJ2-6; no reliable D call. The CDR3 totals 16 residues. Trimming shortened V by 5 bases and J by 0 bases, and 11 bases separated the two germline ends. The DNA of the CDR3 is TGTGCCAGCAGTCAGGTATGGGACTCTGGGGCCAACGTCCTGACTTTC. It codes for CASSQVWDSGANVLTF.

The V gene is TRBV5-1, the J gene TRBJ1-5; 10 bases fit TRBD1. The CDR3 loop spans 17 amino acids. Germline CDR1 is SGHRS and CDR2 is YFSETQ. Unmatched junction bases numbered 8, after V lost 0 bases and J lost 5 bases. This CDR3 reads CASSLVGDRGGYQPQHF. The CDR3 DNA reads TGCGCCAGCAGCTTGGTGGGGGACAGGGGCGGATATCAGCCCCAGCATTTT.

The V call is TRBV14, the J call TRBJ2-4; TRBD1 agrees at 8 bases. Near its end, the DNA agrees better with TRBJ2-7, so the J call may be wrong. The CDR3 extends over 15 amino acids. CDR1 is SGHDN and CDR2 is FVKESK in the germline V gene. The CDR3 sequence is CASSQAAGGPYEQYF. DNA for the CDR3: TGTGCCAGCAGCCAAGCGGCAGGGGGCCCCTACGAGCAGTACTTC.

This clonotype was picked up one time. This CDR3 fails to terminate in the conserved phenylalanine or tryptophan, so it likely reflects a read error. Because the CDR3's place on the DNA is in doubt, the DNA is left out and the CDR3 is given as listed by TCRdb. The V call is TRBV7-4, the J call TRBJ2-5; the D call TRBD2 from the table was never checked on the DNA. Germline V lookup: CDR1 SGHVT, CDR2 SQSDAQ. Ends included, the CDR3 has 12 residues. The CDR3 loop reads CASNLGVRAVLS.

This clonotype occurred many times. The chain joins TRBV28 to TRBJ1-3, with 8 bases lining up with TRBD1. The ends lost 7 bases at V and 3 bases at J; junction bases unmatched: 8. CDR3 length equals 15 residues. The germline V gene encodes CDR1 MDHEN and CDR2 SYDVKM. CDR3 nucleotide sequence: TGTGCCAGCACCTTCGACAGGGGCGTTGGAAACACCATATATTTT. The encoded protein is CASTFDRGVGNTIYF.

In DNA form, the CDR3 reads TGTGCCAGCAGCGTAGGTGCTGGCTACAATGAGCAGTTCTTC. Protein product: CASSVGAGYNEQFF. The chain has TRBV7-3 and TRBJ2-1; D unresolved. CDR1 is SGHTA and CDR2 is FQGTGA in the germline V gene. This CDR3 comprises 14 residues. V was clipped by 5 bases and J by 3 bases, with 11 bases between them.

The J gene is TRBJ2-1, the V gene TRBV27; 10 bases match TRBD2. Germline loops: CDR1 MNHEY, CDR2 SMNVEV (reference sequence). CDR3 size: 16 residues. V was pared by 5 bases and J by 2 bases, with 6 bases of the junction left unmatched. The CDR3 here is CASSTGLAETYNEQFF. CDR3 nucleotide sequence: TGTGCCAGCAGTACCGGACTAGCGGAAACCTACAATGAGCAGTTCTTC.

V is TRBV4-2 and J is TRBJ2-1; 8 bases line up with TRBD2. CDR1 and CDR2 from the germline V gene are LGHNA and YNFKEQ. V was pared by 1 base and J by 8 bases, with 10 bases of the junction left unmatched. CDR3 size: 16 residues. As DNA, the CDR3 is TGTGCCAGCAGCCAAGTCACGGGCGCGGGGGGCGATGAGCAGTTCTTC. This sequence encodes CASSQVTGAGGDEQFF.

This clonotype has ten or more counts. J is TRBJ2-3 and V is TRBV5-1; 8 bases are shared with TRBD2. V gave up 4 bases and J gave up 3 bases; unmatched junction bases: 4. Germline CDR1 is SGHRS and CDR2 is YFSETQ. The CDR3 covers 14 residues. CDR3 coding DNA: TGCGCCAGCAGCGAGCGGGGGAATACAGATACGCAGTATTTT. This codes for CASSERGNTDTQYF. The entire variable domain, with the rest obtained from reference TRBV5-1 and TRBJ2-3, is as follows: KAGVTQTPRYLIKTRGQQVTLSCSPISGHRSVSWYQQTPGQGLQFLFEYFSETQRNKGNFPGRFSGRQFSNSRSEMNVSTLELGDSALYLCASSERGNTDTQYFGPGTRLTVL.

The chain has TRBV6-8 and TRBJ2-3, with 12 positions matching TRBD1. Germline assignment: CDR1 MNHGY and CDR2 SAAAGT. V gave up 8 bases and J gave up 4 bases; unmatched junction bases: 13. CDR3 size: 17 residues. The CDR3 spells CASGILGQGARADTQYF. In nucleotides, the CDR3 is TGTGCCAGCGGAATCTTGGGACAGGGGGCGCGGGCAGATACGCAGTATTTT.

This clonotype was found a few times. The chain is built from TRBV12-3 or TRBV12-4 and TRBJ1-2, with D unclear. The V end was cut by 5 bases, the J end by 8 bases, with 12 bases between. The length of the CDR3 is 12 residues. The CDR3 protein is CASSLLAGGYTF. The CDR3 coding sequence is TGTGCCAGCAGTCTGCTCGCTGGAGGCTACACCTTC.

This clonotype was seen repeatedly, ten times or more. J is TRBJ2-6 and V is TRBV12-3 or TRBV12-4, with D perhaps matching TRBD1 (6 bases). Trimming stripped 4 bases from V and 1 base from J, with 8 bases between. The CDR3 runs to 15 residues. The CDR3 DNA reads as TGTGCCAGCAGTTCAACAGGGTCTGGGGCCAACGTCCTGACTTTC. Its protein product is CASSSTGSGANVLTF.

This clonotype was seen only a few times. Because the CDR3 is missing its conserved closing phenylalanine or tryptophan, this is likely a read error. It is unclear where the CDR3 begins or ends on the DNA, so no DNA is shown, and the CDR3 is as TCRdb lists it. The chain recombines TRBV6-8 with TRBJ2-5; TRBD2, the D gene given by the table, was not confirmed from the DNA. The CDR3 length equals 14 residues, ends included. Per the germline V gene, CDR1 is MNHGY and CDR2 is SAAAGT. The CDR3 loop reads CASSYSGSPLHFGN.

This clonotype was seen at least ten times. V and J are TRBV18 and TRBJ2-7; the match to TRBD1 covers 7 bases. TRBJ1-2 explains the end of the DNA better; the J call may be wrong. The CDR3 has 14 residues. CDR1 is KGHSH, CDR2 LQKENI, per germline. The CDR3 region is CASSPQGQNYGYTF. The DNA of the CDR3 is TGTGCCAGCTCACCCCAGGGACAGAACTATGGCTACACCTTC.

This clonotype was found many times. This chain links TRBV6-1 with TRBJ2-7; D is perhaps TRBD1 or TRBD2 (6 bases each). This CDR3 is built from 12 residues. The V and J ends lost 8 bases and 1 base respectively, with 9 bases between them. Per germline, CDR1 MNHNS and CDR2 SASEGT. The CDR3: CASGGTSYEQYF. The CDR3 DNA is TGTGCCAGCGGGGGGACATCCTACGAGCAGTACTTC.

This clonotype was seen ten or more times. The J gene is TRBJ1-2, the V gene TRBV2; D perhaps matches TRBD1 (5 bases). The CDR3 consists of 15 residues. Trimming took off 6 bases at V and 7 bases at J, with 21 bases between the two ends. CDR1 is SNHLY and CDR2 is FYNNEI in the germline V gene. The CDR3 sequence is CASSLGDQGIPGYTF. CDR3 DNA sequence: TGTGCCAGCAGCCTTGGTGATCAGGGAATTCCTGGCTACACCTTC.